These T cell receptor beta chains were read from a single sample in a study of T-cell reconstitution after alpha-beta-depleted transplantation in children. One entry per CDR3 protein results from TCRdb running MiXCR on the PCR reads. The table records about 610,000 distinct CDR3 sequences, 8% to 11% of them present only once. The starting material was PBMCs from the stem cell graft donor, obtained from the stem cell graft. These receptors originate from a human donor who donated a stem cell graft to a child with acute myeloid leukemia. CDR3s leave out the opening cysteine and the closing phenylalanine or tryptophan. Size tells how often a clone was seen (once, few, many) or the class of an expanded clone, and some rows leave it out.

CDR3 protein: ASRPQDETQY; V gene: TRBV5-1; J gene: TRBJ2-5; clone size: many
CDR3 protein: ASSQDRLAGSGTQY; V gene: TRBV4-3; J gene: TRBJ2-5; clone size: many
CDR3 protein: SVAGGQGSDTQY; V gene: TRBV29-1; J gene: TRBJ2-3; clone size: many
CDR3 protein: ASSKGGTGELF; V gene: TRBV2; J gene: TRBJ2-2; clone size: many
CDR3 protein: SVDRTGVNEQF; V gene: TRBV29-1; J gene: TRBJ2-1; clone size: many
CDR3 protein: ASAPGLAGEVGDTDTQY; V gene: TRBV7-2; J gene: TRBJ2-3; clone size: many
CDR3 protein: SARTPGTGVIEQY; V gene: TRBV20-1; J gene: TRBJ2-7; clone size: many
CDR3 protein: SARVASGYSYNEQF; V gene: TRBV20-1; J gene: TRBJ2-1; clone size: many
CDR3 protein: ASTPGGTDTQY; V gene: TRBV28; J gene: TRBJ2-3; clone size: NA
CDR3 protein: SARERTSGSSGELF; V gene: TRBV20-1; J gene: TRBJ2-2; clone size: NA
CDR3 protein: ASSLDHLAGQVNEQF; V gene: TRBV11-2; J gene: TRBJ2-1; clone size: few
CDR3 protein: ASSLARTSLR; V gene: TRBV12-3/TRBV12-4; J gene: TRBJ2-7; clone size: NA
CDR3 protein: ASSVGDSAGETQY; V gene: TRBV9; J gene: TRBJ2-5; clone size: NA
CDR3 protein: ASSLGGGLIGNQPQH; V gene: TRBV5-6; J gene: TRBJ1-5; clone size: few
CDR3 protein: ASSPRDASNTGELF; V gene: TRBV9; J gene: TRBJ2-2; clone size: few
CDR3 protein: ASSRPGGSTDTQY; V gene: TRBV7-9; J gene: TRBJ2-3; clone size: many
CDR3 protein: ASSHSGDLREQY; V gene: TRBV6-2/TRBV6-3; J gene: TRBJ2-7; clone size: few
CDR3 protein: ASSESGGAADTQY; V gene: TRBV25-1; J gene: TRBJ2-3; clone size: NA
CDR3 protein: ASSLMIAGGPGELF; V gene: TRBV28; J gene: TRBJ2-2; clone size: many
CDR3 protein: ASSFEVGDPTDTQY; V gene: TRBV5-1; J gene: TRBJ2-3; clone size: NA
CDR3 protein: ASSPGGQIKLF; V gene: TRBV18; J gene: TRBJ1-4; clone size: few
CDR3 protein: ATSDYGTDYGYT; V gene: TRBV24-1; J gene: TRBJ1-2; clone size: few
CDR3 protein: SARSQFASGRSTDTQY; V gene: TRBV20-1; J gene: TRBJ2-3; clone size: NA
CDR3 protein: ASSPHSSGAYEQY; V gene: TRBV7-9; J gene: TRBJ2-7; clone size: many
CDR3 protein: ASSQEVLAGNEQF; V gene: TRBV4-2; J gene: TRBJ2-1; clone size: NA
CDR3 protein: SAREDRAQETQY; V gene: TRBV20-1; J gene: TRBJ2-5; clone size: many
CDR3 protein: ATSRDQTGLAGGSSYNEQF; V gene: TRBV15; J gene: TRBJ2-1; clone size: NA
CDR3 protein: ASSRGIAGGETQY; V gene: TRBV11-2; J gene: TRBJ2-5; clone size: NA
CDR3 protein: ASSQGTARDEQF; V gene: TRBV7-3; J gene: TRBJ2-1; clone size: many
CDR3 protein: ASRERREGTGELF; V gene: TRBV11-2; J gene: TRBJ2-2; clone size: once
CDR3 protein: AWSRLAGYNEQF; V gene: TRBV30; J gene: TRBJ2-1; clone size: NA
CDR3 protein: SATDRSYGYT; V gene: TRBV20-1; J gene: TRBJ1-2; clone size: NA
CDR3 protein: ASSLHSGTQY; V gene: TRBV12-3/TRBV12-4; J gene: TRBJ2-5; clone size: NA
CDR3 protein: ASSKAEPSTGELF; V gene: TRBV21-1; J gene: TRBJ2-2; clone size: few
CDR3 protein: ASIRAAYNEQF; V gene: TRBV12-3/TRBV12-4; J gene: TRBJ2-1; clone size: many
CDR3 protein: ASSEGIGAIDTQY; V gene: TRBV2; J gene: TRBJ2-3; clone size: NA
CDR3 protein: ASTLYMTPTEETQY; V gene: TRBV5-6; J gene: TRBJ2-5; clone size: few
CDR3 protein: ASRRLDSHEQF; V gene: TRBV27; J gene: TRBJ2-1; clone size: many
CDR3 protein: ASSQLSSGGYNEQF; V gene: TRBV4-2; J gene: TRBJ2-1; clone size: NA
CDR3 protein: ASSLRRLGHEQY; V gene: TRBV5-5; J gene: TRBJ2-7; clone size: NA
CDR3 protein: ASSRGSRQRTEQF; V gene: TRBV12-3/TRBV12-4; J gene: TRBJ2-1; clone size: few
CDR3 protein: ASSPPLIAEKY; V gene: TRBV18; J gene: TRBJ2-7; clone size: NA
CDR3 protein: ASSWDRANVLT; V gene: TRBV6-5; J gene: TRBJ2-6; clone size: NA
CDR3 protein: ASSLGVAGNYGYT; V gene: TRBV7-9; J gene: TRBJ1-2; clone size: many
CDR3 protein: ASSQEVYRGPGANVLT; V gene: TRBV3-1; J gene: TRBJ2-6; clone size: NA
CDR3 protein: SASGTGTRFINEQF; V gene: TRBV20-1; J gene: TRBJ2-1; clone size: few
CDR3 protein: SAGPPGVSTDTQY; V gene: TRBV20-1; J gene: TRBJ2-3; clone size: many
CDR3 protein: ASSLVRAPGNTIY; V gene: TRBV12-3/TRBV12-4; J gene: TRBJ1-3; clone size: many
CDR3 protein: ASSSLAFTDTQY; V gene: TRBV5-1; J gene: TRBJ2-3; clone size: NA
CDR3 protein: ASSLRSGSEAF; V gene: TRBV7-9; J gene: TRBJ1-1; clone size: few
CDR3 protein: ASSSLGGTGTEAF; V gene: TRBV7-9; J gene: TRBJ1-1; clone size: many
CDR3 protein: ASSRRGANTGELF; V gene: TRBV28; J gene: TRBJ2-2; clone size: NA
CDR3 protein: ASSRDRELF; V gene: TRBV7-2; J gene: TRBJ2-2; clone size: many
CDR3 protein: SAPRSGTYNEQF; V gene: TRBV20-1; J gene: TRBJ2-1; clone size: many
CDR3 protein: SAPVMTSNTGELF; V gene: TRBV20-1; J gene: TRBJ2-2; clone size: many
CDR3 protein: SARVEQGVIPTSGANVLT; V gene: TRBV20-1; J gene: TRBJ2-6; clone size: few
CDR3 protein: ATSRGGGSGTEAF; V gene: TRBV15; J gene: TRBJ1-1; clone size: NA
CDR3 protein: SVRGLAGITDTQY; V gene: TRBV29-1; J gene: TRBJ2-3; clone size: many
CDR3 protein: ASSARDGNTGELF; V gene: TRBV7-9; J gene: TRBJ2-2; clone size: many
CDR3 protein: ALSGETQY; V gene: TRBV7-9; J gene: TRBJ2-5; clone size: many